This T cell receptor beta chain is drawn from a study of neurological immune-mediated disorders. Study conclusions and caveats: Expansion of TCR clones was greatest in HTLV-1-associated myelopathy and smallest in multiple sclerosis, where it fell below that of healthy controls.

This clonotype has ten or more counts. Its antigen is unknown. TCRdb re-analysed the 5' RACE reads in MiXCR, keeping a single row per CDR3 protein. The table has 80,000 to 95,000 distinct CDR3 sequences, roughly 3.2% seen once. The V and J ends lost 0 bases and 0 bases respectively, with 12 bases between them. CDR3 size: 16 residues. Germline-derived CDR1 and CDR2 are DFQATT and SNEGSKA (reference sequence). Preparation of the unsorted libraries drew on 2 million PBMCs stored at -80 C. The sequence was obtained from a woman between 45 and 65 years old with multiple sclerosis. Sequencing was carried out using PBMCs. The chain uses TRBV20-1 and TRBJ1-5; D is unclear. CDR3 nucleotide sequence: TGCAGTGCTAGAGATCGGGCAGAGCTTAGCAATCAGCCCCAGCATTTT. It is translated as CSARDRAELSNQPQHF.